This T cell receptor (beta chain) was found in a study of blood T cell repertoires in COVID-19. Study as a whole: T cells, B-cell-depleted T cells, or PBMCs supplied cDNA or gDNA.

Using immunoSEQ multiplex PCR, the repertoire was profiled, and TCRdb retains in-frame clones only, with some absent. The table lists around 130,000 clones, around 80% of them singletons. From germline, CDR1 is MNHEY and CDR2 SVGAGI. Deletions cut 4 bases from V and 5 bases from J, with 17 bases between. CDR3 length: 16 amino acids. The receptor comes from a man aged 35 to 55 with acute COVID-19. J is TRBJ1-4 and V is TRBV6-5; tentatively, D is TRBD1 (6 bases). The sequencing input was PBMCs or T cells enriched from blood (not recorded which). CDR3 region: CASSSGAGGLNEKLFF. The CDR3 DNA reads TGTGCCAGCAGTTCGGGTGCGGGGGGGCTAAATGAAAAACTGTTTTTT.